These 23 T cell receptor beta chains share one sample of origin, sequenced in a study of regulatory T cells in long-lasting Graves disease. Regarding time point: newly diagnosed GD, antithyroid drugs for less than 3 months. From PBMCs, RNA was extracted and then used to make the TCR library. Combining iRepertoire HTBI primers with Arm-PCR of CDR3 regions, the authors built TCR beta libraries. TCRdb passed the multiplex PCR reads through MiXCR, listing each CDR3 protein once. The sample consists of around 400,000 distinct CDR3 sequences, 15% of them appearing once. This sample was also put to use in a study of T cells in Graves' hyperthyroidism and ophthalmopathy.

Source: peripheral blood mononuclear cells (PBMCs), taken at new diagnosis, from a patient treated with antithyroid drugs. The source is a woman between 40 and 50 years old with Graves disease.

Worth noting for this clonotype: A far larger clone is one nucleotide away, so this likely arose from a read error. V usage is TRBV6-2 or TRBV6-3 and J usage is TRBJ1-1, with TRBD1 as a possible D gene (5 bases). Germline CDR1 reads MNHEY; CDR2 reads SVGEGT. The V end lost 4 bases, the J end lost 4 bases, and 10 bases lay between the germline ends. The CDR3 is 13 residues long. CDR3 sequence reads: CASSFGTVTEAFF. The CDR3 DNA is TGTGCCAGCAGTTTTGGGACGGTCACTGAAGCTTTCTTT.

The chain carries TRBV6-1 and TRBJ2-1; 10 bases fit TRBD2. CDR1 and CDR2 from the germline V gene are MNHNS and SASEGT. The V gene end was trimmed by 6 bases and the J gene end by 12 bases; junction bases not matched to a gene: 14. There are 15 residues in the CDR3. CDR3 loop: CASSPSGVAGGLQFF. The CDR3 bases are TGTGCCAGCAGCCCTTCAGGAGTAGCGGGAGGATTGCAGTTCTTC.

V and J are TRBV9 and TRBJ2-3, with 7 bases that match TRBD2. The CDR3 totals 15 residues. Germline V CDR1 and CDR2: SGDLS, YYNGEE. Trimming at V came to 2 bases and at J to 3 bases, leaving 6 bases not matched to a gene. The DNA for the CDR3 is TGTGCCAGCAGCGTGGGCGGGAGTCGGACAGATACGCAGTATTTT. This sequence encodes CASSVGGSRTDTQYF. Full variable domain (outside the CDR3, taken from reference TRBV9 and TRBJ2-3): DSGVTQTPKHLITATGQRVTLRCSPRSGDLSVYWYQQSLDQGLQFLIQYYNGEERAKGNILERFSAQQFPDLHSELNLSSLELGDSALYFCASSVGGSRTDTQYFGPGTRLTVL.

Ten or more counts support this clonotype. The rearrangement links TRBV12-3 or TRBV12-4 to TRBJ2-7; D not certain. This CDR3 has 11 residues. Trimming removed 8 bases from V and 3 bases from J, with 8 bases in between. In DNA form, the CDR3 reads TGTGCCAGCGGTGGGCACTACGAGCAGTACTTC. This sequence encodes CASGGHYEQYF.

Only a few counts were recorded for this clonotype. The CDR3 DNA follows: TGCGCCAGCAGCCAAGACATCCAGGGGGCACGCTATCAGCCCCAGCATTTT. It codes for CASSQDIQGARYQPQHF. The V call is TRBV4-1, the J call TRBJ1-5; 8 bases match TRBD1. This CDR3 contains 17 residues. Unmatched junction bases numbered 9, after V lost 0 bases and J lost 5 bases. Germline V lookup: CDR1 MGHRA, CDR2 YSYEKL.

The V and J genes are TRBV19 and TRBJ2-2, with 7 bases lining up with TRBD1. The CDR3 runs to 14 residues. V lost 4 bases and J lost 4; bases outside the gene matches: 3. CDR1 and CDR2 from the germline V gene are LNHDA and SQIVND (reference sequence). The CDR3 DNA is TGTGCCAGTAGTACGGGACAGTTCACCGGGGAGCTGTTTTTT. Amino acid sequence: CASSTGQFTGELFF.

The table lists this clonotype with many counts. This chain joins TRBV12-3 or TRBV12-4 and TRBJ1-2; the match to TRBD1 covers 8 bases. V lost 4 bases and J lost 8; bases outside the gene matches: 15. The CDR3 spans 16 residues. The CDR3 sequence: CASSSRGAGGLWGYTF. CDR3 DNA: TGTGCCAGCAGTTCTAGGGGGGCAGGGGGCTTATGGGGCTACACCTTC.

This clonotype was recorded only once. The rearrangement uses TRBV11-2 and TRBJ2-5; the D call may be TRBD1 or TRBD2 (5 bases each). CDR3 length equals 12 residues. Germline loops: CDR1 SGHAT, CDR2 FQNNGV. The germline V and J ends were trimmed by 6 bases and 4 bases, with 9 bases remaining between them. The CDR3 is CASREGTETQYF. The CDR3 region has the DNA TGTGCCAGCAGAGAAGGGACAGAGACCCAGTACTTC.

This clonotype was seen at least ten times. The chain couples TRBV13 to TRBJ2-3, with D unclear. The V gene lost 4 bases and the J gene lost 6 bases, with 5 bases spanning the gap. CDR3 size: 11 residues. Germline CDR1 and CDR2: PRHDT and FYEKMQ (reference sequence). DNA for the CDR3: TGTGCCAGCAGCTCCAGGGATACGCAGTATTTT. Encoded protein: CASSSRDTQYF.

This clonotype was counted a few times. The chain has TRBV15 and TRBJ1-4; 7 positions match TRBD1. The V gene end was trimmed by 0 bases and the J gene end by 7 bases; junction bases not matched to a gene: 11. This CDR3 has 17 amino acids. Germline values: CDR1 LNHNV, CDR2 YYDKDF (reference sequence). CDR3 sequence: CATSRDTLTGSGEKLFF. As DNA, the CDR3 is TGTGCCACCAGCAGAGATACCTTGACAGGGTCGGGTGAAAAACTGTTTTTT. The whole variable domain, remainder taken from reference TRBV15 and TRBJ1-4, is DAMVIQNPRYQVTQFGKPVTLSCSQTLNHNVMYWYQQKSSQAPKLLFHYYDKDFNNEADTPDNFQSRRPNTSFCFLDIRSPGLGDTAMYLCATSRDTLTGSGEKLFFGSGTQLSVL.

This clonotype was recorded at least ten times. V usage is TRBV5-6 and J usage is TRBJ1-1, with a possible D match to TRBD1 (5 bases). CDR1 and CDR2 (germline): SGHDT, YYEEEE. The length of the CDR3 is 17 residues. Trimming removed 4 bases from V and 5 bases from J, with 24 bases in between. The chain's CDR3 is CASSHWYRKGSGTEAFF. The DNA for the CDR3 is TGTGCCAGCAGCCATTGGTACAGGAAAGGCTCTGGTACTGAAGCTTTCTTT.

A remark on this clonotype: This may arise from a read error, as a much more abundant clone is one base away. The chain joins TRBV6-5 to TRBJ2-7; TRBD2 matches 10 bases. Losses at the gene ends were 1 base for V and 0 bases for J; bases not matched to a gene: 9. The germline V gene has CDR1 MNHEY and CDR2 SVGAGI. The CDR3 runs to 18 residues. The CDR3 DNA follows: TGTGCCAGCAGTTACTTTCGTAGATCTAGCGGGAGCTCCTACGAGCAGTACTTC. It specifies CASSYFRRSSGSSYEQYF.

This clonotype was observed at least ten times. This rearrangement joins TRBV6-1 to TRBJ1-1, with D unresolved. The CDR3 is 14 amino acids. The V gene lost 6 bases and the J gene lost 0 bases, with 11 bases spanning the gap. Germline-derived CDR1 and CDR2 are MNHNS and SASEGT. The CDR3, as DNA: TGTGCCAGCAGCCTCGGCTCTATGAACACTGAAGCTTTCTTT. This sequence encodes CASSLGSMNTEAFF.

This clonotype has only a few counts. This chain connects TRBV5-4 to TRBJ2-7, with 14 bases aligning to TRBD2. CDR3 length: 16 residues. CDR1 and CDR2 (germline): SGHNT, YYREEE (reference sequence). J gave up 5 bases and V 4 bases, and 8 bases lay outside the gene matches. CDR3 sequence (DNA): TGTGCCAGCAGCCTTGGGACTAGCGGGAGTTTTGACGAGCAGTACTTC. This gives the protein CASSLGTSGSFDEQYF.

This clonotype was counted many times. The chain carries TRBV28 and TRBJ1-3; the D is unclear. The CDR3 totals 19 residues. The germline V and J ends were trimmed by 4 bases and 0 bases, with 22 bases remaining between them. Germline values: CDR1 MDHEN, CDR2 SYDVKM. Written as DNA, the CDR3 is TGTGCCAGCAGTTCCCCCCGAACCCGAAGGAAATACTCTGGAAACACCATATATTTT. Translating gives CASSSPRTRRKYSGNTIYF.

This clonotype has ten or more counts. This chain uses TRBV7-2 with TRBJ2-5; TRBD2 matches 7 bases. J was trimmed by 5 bases and V by 5 bases; bases with no gene match: 8. This CDR3 contains 14 residues. Germline assignment: CDR1 SGHTA and CDR2 FQGNSA. In DNA, the CDR3 is TGTGCCAGCAGCGGGACTACCGGTGGGGAGACCCAGTACTTC. Protein product: CASSGTTGGETQYF.

This clonotype is a singleton in its sample. This clone may be a read error of a much larger clone one base away. This chain links TRBV7-9 with TRBJ2-7; D is uncertain. V lost 6 bases to trimming and J lost 5 bases, with 17 bases between them. Germline V gives CDR1 SEHNR, CDR2 FQNEAQ (reference sequence). The CDR3 runs to 14 residues. The chain's CDR3 is CASSYTSDGHEQYF. Here the CDR3 DNA reads TGTGCCAGCAGTTATACCTCTGACGGGCACGAGCAGTACTTC.

This clonotype was counted a few times. At one boundary the junction diverges from the germline segment, which might be a read error. The chain is built from TRBV7-9 and TRBJ1-1; no clear D. Germline values: CDR1 SEHNR, CDR2 FQNEAQ (reference sequence). The CDR3 length is 12 residues. CDR3 protein: CASSQQNTEASF. The DNA for the CDR3 is TGTGCCAGCAGCCAGCAGAACACTGAAGCTTCCTTT.

This clonotype was counted many times. The chain has TRBV3-1 and TRBJ2-7, with D possibly TRBD2 on 5 matching bases. CDR3 length: 15 amino acids. Germline V CDR1 and CDR2: LGHDT, YNNKEL (reference sequence). Trimming left V 1 base short and J 6 bases short, with 16 bases between. The CDR3 nucleotides are TGTGCCAGCAGCCAAGCGGGGTCCACTACGGGCGAGCAGTACTTC. Protein sequence: CASSQAGSTTGEQYF.

This clonotype was picked up a small number of times. This rearrangement joins TRBV5-1 to TRBJ2-7, with 9 bases lining up with TRBD2. In germline, CDR1 is SGHRS, CDR2 YFSETQ. J gave up 3 bases and V 0 bases, and 4 bases lay outside the gene matches. The CDR3 covers 15 residues. The CDR3, as DNA: TGCGCCAGCAGCTTGGAGGGGACTAGCCTCTACGAGCAGTACTTC. This encodes CASSLEGTSLYEQYF.

In its sample, this clonotype was seen a few times. This chain links TRBV7-9 with TRBJ2-3; D is possibly TRBD2 (6 bases). This CDR3 has 15 amino acids. Trimming took off 6 bases at V and 0 bases at J, with 13 bases between the two ends. The germline gives CDR1 SEHNR, CDR2 FQNEAQ (reference sequence). The CDR3 loop is CASSPSSDSTDTQYF. The CDR3 DNA is TGTGCCAGCAGTCCATCTAGCGATAGCACAGATACGCAGTATTTT.

The rearrangement uses TRBV7-2 and TRBJ2-7; perhaps TRBD1 as D (6 bases). Germline CDR1 SGHTA, CDR2 FQGNSA. This CDR3 comprises 14 residues. V lost 5 bases to trimming and J lost 3 bases, with 14 bases between them. Here the CDR3 reads CASSTPGGNYEQYF. The CDR3 region has the DNA TGTGCCAGCAGCACGCCTGGGGGCAACTACGAGCAGTACTTC.

This clonotype occurred many times. The chain links TRBV28 to TRBJ1-4; 7 nucleotides align to TRBD1. The germline V gene encodes CDR1 MDHEN and CDR2 SYDVKM. This CDR3 spans 15 amino acids. J lost 7 bases, V lost 4 bases, and 9 bases had no gene match. CDR3 protein: CASSSLAGGGEKLFF. CDR3 nucleotides: TGTGCCAGCAGTTCTCTGGCAGGGGGAGGTGAAAAACTGTTTTTT.